This T cell receptor (beta chain) was documented in a study of PD-1 blockade in classical Hodgkin lymphoma. Study-level background: Intravenous nivolumab at 3 mg/kg was given to patients every 2 weeks.

Libraries were prepared by immunoSEQ multiplex PCR; TCRdb keeps only in-frame clonotypes and omits some of them. This sample has some 19,000 clones, with over 65% found just once. Whole-study findings and limits: Compared with healthy donors, newly diagnosed patients reportedly showed lower baseline TCR diversity. The baseline diversity of complete responders showed similarity to that of newly diagnosed patients.

This clone turned up a few times. The target antigen is unknown. All patients experienced relapse after autologous stem cell transplantation, and brentuximab vedotin exposure was variable. Patients reached a best response of complete response, partial response or progressive disease. Per the germline V gene, CDR1 is SQVTM and CDR2 is ANQGSEA. CDR3 size: 14 residues. The V and J ends lost 6 bases and 4 bases, in that order; junction bases with no gene match: 10. The source of this sequence is a human donor with classical Hodgkin lymphoma. The chain uses TRBV29-1 and TRBJ2-7; 9 nucleotides match TRBD1. The sample in question was peripheral blood mononuclear cells (PBMCs), obtained before the second cycle of nivolumab. As DNA, the CDR3 is TGCAGCGTCGTCACGGGACAGGGTGGGTACGAGCAGTACTTC. The encoded protein is CSVVTGQGGYEQYF.